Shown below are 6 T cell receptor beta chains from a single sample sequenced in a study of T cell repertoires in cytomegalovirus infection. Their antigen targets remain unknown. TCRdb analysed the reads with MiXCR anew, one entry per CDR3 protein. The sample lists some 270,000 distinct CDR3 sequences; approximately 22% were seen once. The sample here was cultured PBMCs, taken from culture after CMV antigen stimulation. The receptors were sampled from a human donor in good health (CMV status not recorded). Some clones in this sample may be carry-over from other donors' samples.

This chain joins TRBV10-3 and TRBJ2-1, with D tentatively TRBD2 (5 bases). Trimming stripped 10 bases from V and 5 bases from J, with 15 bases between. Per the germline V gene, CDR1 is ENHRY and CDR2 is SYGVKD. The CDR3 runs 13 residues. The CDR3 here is CATRLGVNNEQFF. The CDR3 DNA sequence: TGTGCCACCCGTTTGGGAGTAAACAATGAGCAGTTCTTC.

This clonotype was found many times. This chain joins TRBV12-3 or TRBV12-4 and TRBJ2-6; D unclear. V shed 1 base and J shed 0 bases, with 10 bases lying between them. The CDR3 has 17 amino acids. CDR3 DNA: TGTGCCAGCAGTTTAGGAGGTATCCTCTCTGGGGCCAACGTCCTGACTTTC. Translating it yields CASSLGGILSGANVLTF.

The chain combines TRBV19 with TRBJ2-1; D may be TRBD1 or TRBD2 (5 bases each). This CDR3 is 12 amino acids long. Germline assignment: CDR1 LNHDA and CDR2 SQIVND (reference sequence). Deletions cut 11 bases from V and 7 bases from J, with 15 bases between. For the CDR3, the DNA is TGTGCCTCCTGGGGGAAGGATAATGAGCAGTTCTTC. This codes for CASWGKDNEQFF.

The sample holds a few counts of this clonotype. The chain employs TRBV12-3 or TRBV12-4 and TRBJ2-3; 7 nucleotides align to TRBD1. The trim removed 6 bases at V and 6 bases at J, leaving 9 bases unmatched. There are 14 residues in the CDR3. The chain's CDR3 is CASSPTGSTDTQYF. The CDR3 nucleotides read TGTGCCAGCAGCCCGACAGGGTCAACGGATACGCAGTATTTT.

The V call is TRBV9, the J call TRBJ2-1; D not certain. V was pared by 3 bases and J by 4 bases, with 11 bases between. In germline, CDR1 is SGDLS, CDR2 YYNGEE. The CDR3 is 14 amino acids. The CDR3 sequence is CASSERMTYNEQFF. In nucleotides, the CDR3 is TGTGCCAGCAGCGAGAGGATGACATACAATGAGCAGTTCTTC.

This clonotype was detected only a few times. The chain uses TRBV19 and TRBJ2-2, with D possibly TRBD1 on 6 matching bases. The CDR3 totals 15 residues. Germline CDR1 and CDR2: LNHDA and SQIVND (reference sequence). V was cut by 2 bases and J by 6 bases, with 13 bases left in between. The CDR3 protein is CASSIRGGAPGELFF. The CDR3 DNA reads TGTGCCAGTAGTATAAGAGGGGGAGCGCCCGGGGAGCTGTTTTTT.